These T cell receptor beta chains were read from a single sample in a study of technical replicates of blood from several donors. Data came from immunoSEQ multiplex PCR; TCRdb stores just in-frame clones and leaves some out. The sample lists about 17,000 clones, about four fifths occurring once. The specimen sequenced was PBMCs. These receptors were collected from a human donor in good health. Some clones in this sample may be carry-over from other donors' samples. CDR3s include the opening cysteine and the closing phenylalanine or tryptophan. D genes are given only for firm matches. A row's size may be missing; if present it is once, few, many or a size class.

V	J	D	size	DNA	CDR3
TRBV6-5	TRBJ2-5	TRBD1	-	TGTGCCAGCAGTCCAGGGACAGGGTGGCGAGAGACCCAGTACTTC	CASSPGTGWRETQYF
TRBV5-1	TRBJ1-3	-	-	TGCGCCAGCAGCGAAGTTCCTAACTCTGGAAACACCATATATTTT	CASSEVPNSGNTIYF
TRBV5-1	TRBJ2-1	TRBD2	-	TGCGCCAGCAGCTTGGGGACTAGCGGGAGCGATGAGCAGTTCTTC	CASSLGTSGSDEQFF
TRBV27	TRBJ1-2	-	-	TGTGCCAGCAGTTTTACCCTGGCAGGGGGCTACACCTTC	CASSFTLAGGYTF
TRBV9	TRBJ2-1	-	-	TGTGCCAGCAGCCCCCGAGTGAGTGAGCAGTTCTTC	CASSPRVSEQFF
TRBV5-8	TRBJ2-7	-	-	TGTGCCAGCAGGGCCGGGTTCCCCTACGAGCAGTACTTC	CASRAGFPYEQYF
TRBV28	TRBJ1-1	TRBD1	-	TGTGCCAGCAGCCCGGGACAGGACACTGAAGCTTTCTTT	CASSPGQDTEAFF
TRBV28	TRBJ2-2	-	once	TGTGCCAGCAGTTTATTGTCCTCCGGGGCGAACACCGGGGAGCTGTTTTTT	CASSLLSSGANTGELFF
TRBV28	TRBJ1-4	-	-	TGTGCCAGCAGTTTAGATGCAGGGTGGGAAAAACTGTTTTTT	CASSLDAGWEKLFF
TRBV5-4	TRBJ2-3	TRBD2	-	TGTGCCAGCAGACTGTGGGGGGGAGATACGCAGTATTTT	CASRLWGGDTQYF
TRBV27	TRBJ2-7	TRBD2	-	TGTGCCAGCAGTTTAGGGACTAGCGGGAGCTCCTACGAGCAGTACTTC	CASSLGTSGSSYEQYF
TRBV6-1	TRBJ2-1	TRBD2	-	TGTGCCAGCAGTGAGACTAGCGGAAGCTCCTACAATGAGCAGTTCTTC	CASSETSGSSYNEQFF
TRBV19	TRBJ2-5	-	-	TGTGCCAGTGGGGGAGGGGGAAGGGAGACCCAGTACTTC	CASGGGGRETQYF
TRBV6-1	TRBJ2-7	TRBD1	few	TGTGCCAGCAGTGAAGGGGACAGACGTACAGCCTACGAGCAGTACTTC	CASSEGDRRTAYEQYF
TRBV5-1	TRBJ2-5	TRBD1	few	TGCGTCAGCAGCCAAGGGACAGGGGGTGAGACCCAGTACTTC	CVSSQGTGGETQYF
TRBV29-1	TRBJ2-2	-	-	TGCAGCGTTGAAGGTTTGAGGACCGGGGAGCTGTTTTTT	CSVEGLRTGELFF
TRBV6-6	TRBJ1-2	TRBD1	-	TGTGCCAGCAGTTACGGACAGGGGGGAGGCTATGGCTACACCTTC	CASSYGQGGGYGYTF
TRBV30	TRBJ2-3	TRBD2	-	TGTGCCTGTAGCTCCGGGACTAGCGGCACAGATACGCAGTATTTT	CACSSGTSGTDTQYF
TRBV2	TRBJ2-4	-	-	TGTGCCAGCGCCCTGGGCAGTAAATTAGCCAAAAACATTCAGTACTTC	CASALGSKLAKNIQYF
TRBV5-1	TRBJ2-7	TRBD2	-	TGCGCCAGCAGCGCATCTAGCGGGAGGAACTACGAGCAGTACTTC	CASSASSGRNYEQYF
TRBV5-1	TRBJ2-7	TRBD1	-	TGCGCCAGCAGCTTTTCGGTGGGACAGGGGGCCGAAGAGCAGTACTTC	CASSFSVGQGAEEQYF
TRBV27	TRBJ2-1	-	-	TGTGCCACCCTGGAGGTGGGCGGGATAAGCGATGAGCAGTTCTTC	CATLEVGGISDEQFF
TRBV6-1	TRBJ2-1	-	-	TGTGCCAGCAGCGTACAGTTTTCCTCCTACAATGAGCAGTTCTTC	CASSVQFSSYNEQFF
TRBV6-6	TRBJ1-1	-	-	TGTGCCAGCAGTTCCCAGGGCCGCAAAAACACTGAAGCTTTCTTT	CASSSQGRKNTEAFF
TRBV27	TRBJ2-7	-	-	TGTGCCAGCAGTTTTGGAACGCAGGGCCCGCTCTACGAGCAGTACTTC	CASSFGTQGPLYEQYF
TRBV28	TRBJ2-1	TRBD2	-	TGTGTCAGCAGATTGGGGAGGGACAATGAGCAGTTCTTC	CVSRLGRDNEQFF
TRBV19	TRBJ1-2	-	-	TGTGCCAGTAGGGAGGACCGAGACTATGGCTACACCTTC	CASREDRDYGYTF
TRBV28	TRBJ2-5	-	-	TGTGCCAGCAGTTTATTACTAAGTGACCCATACCAAGAGACCCAGTACTTC	CASSLLLSDPYQETQYF
TRBV7-9	TRBJ2-7	TRBD1	few	TGTGCCAGCAGCTACGGACAGGGCTCCTACGAGCAGTACTTC	CASSYGQGSYEQYF
TRBV13	TRBJ1-1	-	few	TGTGCCAGCAGCTTGGAGGGGAACACTGAAGCTTTCTTT	CASSLEGNTEAFF
TRBV9	TRBJ1-2	TRBD1	-	TGTGCCAGCAGGGGACAGGGTGATGGCTACACCTTC	CASRGQGDGYTF
TRBV5-1	TRBJ2-7	TRBD2	few	TGCGCCAGCAGCTTGGTCTCAACGCGACTAGCGGGAAGAAGCTCCTACGAGCAGTACTTC	CASSLVSTRLAGRSSYEQYF
TRBV30	TRBJ2-5	TRBD2	-	TGTGCCTGGAGTGTACTAGCGGGGGACCAAGAGACCCAGTACTTC	CAWSVLAGDQETQYF
TRBV29-1	TRBJ2-7	TRBD1	-	TGCAGCGTCCGCCAGGGGCAGGGGGCCTACGAGCAGTACTTC	CSVRQGQGAYEQYF
TRBV5-1	TRBJ2-3	TRBD2	once	TGCGCCAGCAGCACGCGACCAGCGGGAGACGATACGCAGTATTTT	CASSTRPAGDDTQYF
TRBV28	TRBJ2-7	-	-	TGTGCCAGCAGTACTCCGGGACATAGCTCCTACGAGCAGTACTTC	CASSTPGHSSYEQYF
TRBV6-6	TRBJ2-1	TRBD2	-	TGTGCCAGCAGTTACCCTAGCGGGAGTAGCGATGAGCAGTTCTTC	CASSYPSGSSDEQFF
TRBV6-1	TRBJ1-5	-	-	TGTGCCAGCAGTGAACCTAGCAGGGGCCGGGATCAGCCCCAGCATTTT	CASSEPSRGRDQPQHF
TRBV5-5	TRBJ2-7	TRBD2	-	TGTGCCAGCAGCCTGGCCGGGACTAGCGGGACGTACCAGTACTTC	CASSLAGTSGTYQYF
TRBV5-4	TRBJ2-7	TRBD2	-	TGTGCCAGCAGCTTTGGACTAGCGGGAGCGTACAACGCCTTATACGAGCAGTACTTC	CASSFGLAGAYNALYEQYF
TRBV7-2	TRBJ2-5	TRBD2	once	TGTGCCAGCAGCTCCCACCGACTAGCAGCACAAGAGACCCAGTACTTC	CASSSHRLAAQETQYF
TRBV7-9	TRBJ1-4	TRBD1	once	TGTGCCAGCAGCCCAGGACAGGGGGCAAATGAAAAACTGTTTTTT	CASSPGQGANEKLFF
TRBV30	TRBJ2-3	-	-	TGTGCCTGGAGTGTGGGAGGTACGCAGTATTTT	CAWSVGGTQYF
TRBV5-6	TRBJ1-1	-	-	TGTGCCAGCAGCTTGGACCGACTCAACCTTGAAGCTTTCTTT	CASSLDRLNLEAFF
TRBV6-1	TRBJ2-7	TRBD2	-	TGTGCCAGCAGTGGAGCGGCACTAGCGGCCGCAATTCTCACCTACGAGCAGTACTTC	CASSGAALAAAILTYEQYF
TRBV30	TRBJ1-3	TRBD1	-	TGTGCCTGGGGACAGGGGGTATTTGGAAACACCATATATTTT	CAWGQGVFGNTIYF
TRBV5-1	TRBJ2-5	TRBD1	-	TGCGCCAGCAGCTGGACAGGGGGGACTATTCAGGAGACCCAGTACTTC	CASSWTGGTIQETQYF
TRBV5-1	TRBJ2-7	-	-	TGCGCCAGCAGCTTGGGCCCAACTAGCCCCGAGCAGTACTTC	CASSLGPTSPEQYF
TRBV11-2	TRBJ2-2	-	-	TGTGCCAGCAGTTTAAGGAGTTCGGAGATAGCGTTGAACACCGGGGAGCTGTTTTTT	CASSLRSSEIALNTGELFF
TRBV25-1	TRBJ2-1	-	-	TGTGCCAGCAGTGAATCCCCCCCGAGTGAGCAGTTCTTC	CASSESPPSEQFF
TRBV9	TRBJ1-1	TRBD1	-	TGTGCCAGCAGCGTGCAGGGGGACACTGAAGCTTTCTTT	CASSVQGDTEAFF
TRBV1	TRBJ1-1	-	-	TGCACCAGCAGCCAACCTATCTACCTGATGAACACTGAAGCTTTCTTT	CTSSQPIYLMNTEAFF
TRBV28	TRBJ2-1	TRBD2	-	TGTGCCAGCATTGGGACTAGCGGGAGTTATGAGCAGTTCTTC	CASIGTSGSYEQFF